A selection of T cell receptor beta chains follows, all from one sample in a study of cytomegalovirus exposure and HLA in healthy donors. Sequenced by immunoSEQ multiplex PCR; TCRdb stores in-frame clones only, minus some. The sample shows under 150,000 clones, approximately 73% of them seen only once. Sequencing was carried out using PBMCs. The receptors come from a human donor in good health. CDR3s include the opening cysteine and the closing phenylalanine or tryptophan. A D gene is named only where the DNA matches it firmly. Some rows mark clone size as missing; the rest say once, few, many or name a class of expanded clone.

cdr3_nt	cdr3_aa	clone_size	d_call	v_call	j_call
TGTGCCAGCAGTCGACTAGCGGAGGCCTACGAGCAGTACTTC	CASSRLAEAYEQYF	.	TRBD2	TRBV6-5	TRBJ2-7
TGTGCCAGCAGTCCCCGGGGGGGCCGAGACATTCAGTACTTC	CASSPRGGRDIQYF	.	TRBD2	TRBV27	TRBJ2-4
TGTGCCAGCAGAGGGGGCTTCTATGGCTACACCTTC	CASRGGFYGYTF	.	TRBD1	TRBV6-1	TRBJ1-2
TGCGCCAGCAAGGAGGAGTTAGCCAAAAACATTCAGTACTTC	CASKEELAKNIQYF	.	.	TRBV5-1	TRBJ2-4
TGTGCCAGTAGTATAGCAGGGCCCGGAAACACCATATATTTT	CASSIAGPGNTIYF	.	.	TRBV19	TRBJ1-3
TGTGCCAGCAGGCAGATGCAGGGGATGACCTACAATGAGCAGTTCTTC	CASRQMQGMTYNEQFF	.	.	TRBV7-2	TRBJ2-1
TGCGCCAGCAGCCAGCCGCTCCAGGGGCACACCATATATTTT	CASSQPLQGHTIYF	.	.	TRBV4-1	TRBJ1-3
TGTGCCAGCAGCTTAAGACAGGGACCTTCCTACGAGCAGTACTTC	CASSLRQGPSYEQYF	.	TRBD1	TRBV7-8	TRBJ2-7
TGTGCCAGCAGCTTGGAGCGGACAGGGGGCACAGATACGCAGTATTTT	CASSLERTGGTDTQYF	.	TRBD1	TRBV5-6	TRBJ2-3
TGTGCCAGCAGCCCCCCCGGGGGCAGGGGGACCTACGAGCAGTACTTC	CASSPPGGRGTYEQYF	.	.	TRBV11-2	TRBJ2-7
TGTGCCAGCACGACGGGGGGCGCTGGGTTTGGCTACACCTTC	CASTTGGAGFGYTF	.	.	TRBV7-9	TRBJ1-2
TGTGCCAGCAGCTCCAGGTCCACTAATGAAAAACTGTTTTTT	CASSSRSTNEKLFF	.	.	TRBV7-8	TRBJ1-4
TGTGCCAGTAGTATTGATAGGGGGCCCACTGAAGCTTTCTTT	CASSIDRGPTEAFF	.	TRBD1	TRBV19	TRBJ1-1
TGTGCCAGCAGCATTTGGACAGGCGACGGGGAGCTGTTTTTT	CASSIWTGDGELFF	.	TRBD1	TRBV5-4	TRBJ2-2
TGTGCCAGCAGCTCTAGCGGCCGAAACAATGAGCAGTTCTTC	CASSSSGRNNEQFF	few	TRBD2	TRBV7-3	TRBJ2-1
TGTGCCAGCAGCCTGGGGACTAGCGGGAGAGAGGAGCAGTTCTTC	CASSLGTSGREEQFF	.	TRBD2	TRBV4-2	TRBJ2-1
TGCGCCAGCAGTGAGCTTAGCGGGGCCTACAATGAGCAGTTCTTC	CASSELSGAYNEQFF	.	TRBD2	TRBV10-1	TRBJ2-1
TGTGCCAGCAGTGCCCATGCAACTAATGAAAAACTGTTTTTT	CASSAHATNEKLFF	.	.	TRBV2	TRBJ1-4
TGTGCCAGCAGTGAAGCGCGGACAGCTAGCTCCTACGAGCAGTACTTC	CASSEARTASSYEQYF	.	.	TRBV2	TRBJ2-7
TGTGCCAGCACCCGGGAGAGAGAGGATACGCAGTATTTT	CASTREREDTQYF	.	.	TRBV2	TRBJ2-3
TGTGCCAGCAGTGAATTTGTAGCGGGAAGGGCAGATACGCAGTATTTT	CASSEFVAGRADTQYF	.	TRBD2	TRBV25-1	TRBJ2-3
TGTGCCCTCAGACAGGGGGCACAAGAGACCCAGTACTTC	CALRQGAQETQYF	once	TRBD1	TRBV7-9	TRBJ2-5
TGTGCCAGCACGAGGGGCCGGAGGGATAACTATGGCTACACCTTC	CASTRGRRDNYGYTF	few	.	TRBV6-5	TRBJ1-2
TGTGCCAGCAGTGGAACAGGGGGTGTAGAGGAGACCCAGTACTTC	CASSGTGGVEETQYF	once	TRBD1	TRBV2	TRBJ2-5
TGTGCCAGCAGCGTAGCCCCACAGACGACCTACGAGCAGTACTTC	CASSVAPQTTYEQYF	.	.	TRBV9	TRBJ2-7
TGTGCCACCAGCGTCTGGGACAGCCCAAACTATGGCTACACCTTC	CATSVWDSPNYGYTF	.	TRBD1	TRBV15	TRBJ1-2
TGTGCCAGCAGTTTCAGGGGGGAGAACTATGGCTACACCTTC	CASSFRGENYGYTF	.	TRBD1	TRBV28	TRBJ1-2
TGTGCCAGCAGCTTACCAGGGGGTGAAGCTTTCTTT	CASSLPGGEAFF	.	TRBD1	TRBV7-9	TRBJ1-1
TGTGCCAGCAGCCCCAGGACAGGGACTCTTGCTGGCTACACCTTC	CASSPRTGTLAGYTF	.	TRBD1	TRBV5-6	TRBJ1-2
TGTGCCAGCTCACGGGGGTGGCAAGAGACCCAGTACTTC	CASSRGWQETQYF	.	.	TRBV27	TRBJ2-5
TGTGCCAGTAGTATGGAGGCCGAGGTGGCTGAAGCTTTCTTT	CASSMEAEVAEAFF	.	.	TRBV19	TRBJ1-1
TGTGCCTGGAGTGTTGCGGGAACGACAGATACGCAGTATTTT	CAWSVAGTTDTQYF	.	.	TRBV30	TRBJ2-3
TGCGCCAGCAGCCCCGGGACAGGGGCTTCCTGGAGTCAGCCCCAGCATTTT	CASSPGTGASWSQPQHF	.	TRBD1	TRBV5-1	TRBJ1-5
TGCGCCAGCAGCTTACTAGCGGGAGGGCCGGAGACCCAGTACTTC	CASSLLAGGPETQYF	.	TRBD2	TRBV5-1	TRBJ2-5
TGTGCCAGCAGCGTAGGAGCGGGGAGCTCCTACAATGAGCAGTTCTTC	CASSVGAGSSYNEQFF	once	TRBD2	TRBV9	TRBJ2-1
TGTGCCAGTAGGTCCAGTGGCACAGATACGCAGTATTTT	CASRSSGTDTQYF	.	.	TRBV19	TRBJ2-3
TGCGCCAGCAGCCAACGGTCCTACGAGCAGTACTTC	CASSQRSYEQYF	.	.	TRBV4-1	TRBJ2-7
TGTGCCAGCAGCGTAGGCGGATTCTCTGGAAACACCATATATTTT	CASSVGGFSGNTIYF	.	.	TRBV9	TRBJ1-3
TGTGCCAGCAGCTTGACTAGCGGGAGCTCCTACGAGCAGTACTTC	CASSLTSGSSYEQYF	.	TRBD2	TRBV7-9	TRBJ2-7
TGTGCCACCCAGACAGGAGGTGGCTACACCTTC	CATQTGGGYTF	few	.	TRBV2	TRBJ1-2
TGTGCCAGCAGTGATCGGGCGGGGGGGCGATCGACGCAGTATTTT	CASSDRAGGRSTQYF	.	TRBD2	TRBV6-1	TRBJ2-3
TGTGCCAGCAGCGTCAGCACAGATACGCAGTATTTT	CASSVSTDTQYF	.	.	TRBV2	TRBJ2-3
TGTGCCAGCAGCTCATGGGCTAGCGGGAGGTACAATGAGCAGTTCTTC	CASSSWASGRYNEQFF	few	TRBD2	TRBV7-3	TRBJ2-1
TGTGCCAGCAGCTTGTGGCTAGCGGGGCAAGGCTCTGGGGCCAACGTCCTGACTTTC	CASSLWLAGQGSGANVLTF	.	TRBD2	TRBV11-3	TRBJ2-6
TGTGCCAGCAGTGTCGGAACTAGCGGGGGACAAGAGACCCAGTACTTC	CASSVGTSGGQETQYF	.	TRBD2	TRBV6-4	TRBJ2-5
TGTGCCAGCAGCTTTCCAGGACAGGGAGGAGAGACCCAGTACTTC	CASSFPGQGGETQYF	few	TRBD1	TRBV7-9	TRBJ2-5
TGTGCCAGCAGTGAAGCAGTCTGGCAGGCCACCGGGGAGCTGTTTTTT	CASSEAVWQATGELFF	few	.	TRBV6-1	TRBJ2-2
TGTGCTAGCAGCCCGTGGACAGGGCAAGAGACCCAGTACTTC	CASSPWTGQETQYF	few	TRBD1	TRBV7-7	TRBJ2-5
TGTGCCAGCAGCTTGGCAGGGTACTATGGCTACACCTTC	CASSLAGYYGYTF	.	.	TRBV7-9	TRBJ1-2
TGCAGCGTCGGGACTAGCGGAAACAATGAGCAGTTCTTC	CSVGTSGNNEQFF	few	TRBD2	TRBV29-1	TRBJ2-1